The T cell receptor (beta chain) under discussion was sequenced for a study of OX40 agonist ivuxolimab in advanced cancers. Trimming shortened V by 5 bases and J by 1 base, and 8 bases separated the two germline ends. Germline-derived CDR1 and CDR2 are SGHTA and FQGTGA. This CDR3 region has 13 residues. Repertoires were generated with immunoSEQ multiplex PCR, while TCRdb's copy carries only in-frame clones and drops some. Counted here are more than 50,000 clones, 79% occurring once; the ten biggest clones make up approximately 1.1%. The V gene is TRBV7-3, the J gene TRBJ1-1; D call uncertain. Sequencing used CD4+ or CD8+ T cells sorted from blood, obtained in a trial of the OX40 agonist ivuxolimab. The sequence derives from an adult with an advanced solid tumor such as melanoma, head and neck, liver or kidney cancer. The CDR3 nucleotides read TGTGCCAGCAGCGGAGGCAGGAACACTGAAGCTTTCTTT. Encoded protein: CASSGGRNTEAFF.